The 18 T cell receptor beta chains below all came from one sample that was sequenced in a study of identical twins. TCRdb called the 5' RACE reads again in MiXCR, with one record for every CDR3 protein. The sample has about 220,000 distinct CDR3 sequences; roughly a tenth are singletons. The source material was memory (CD45RO+) T cells sorted from blood. The receptors derive from a young woman in good health.

The chain couples TRBV4-1 to TRBJ1-4; possible D gene TRBD1, 5 bases. Trimming removed 0 bases from V and 8 bases from J, with 16 bases in between. Germline-derived CDR1 and CDR2 are MGHRA and YSYEKL. CDR3 length equals 16 residues. For the CDR3, the DNA is TGCGCCAGCAGCCAAGATCAAACAGGAGTAAGAGAAAAACTGTTTTTT. This sequence encodes CASSQDQTGVREKLFF.

In its sample, this clonotype was seen once. The gene calls are TRBV25-1 and TRBJ2-1; D unclear. Germline lookup yields CDR1 MGHDK and CDR2 SYGVNS. V was clipped by 1 base and J by 3 bases, with 13 bases between them. The CDR3 totals 16 residues. The CDR3 protein is CASSESGGWDYNEQFF. The CDR3, as DNA: TGTGCCAGCAGTGAATCCGGCGGATGGGACTACAATGAGCAGTTCTTC.

This clonotype was detected many times. This rearrangement joins TRBV7-2 to TRBJ2-2; D is undetermined. This CDR3 has 15 amino acids. CDR1 and CDR2 (germline): SGHTA, FQGNSA. V gave up 5 bases and J gave up 1 base, with 11 bases separating them. The CDR3 protein is CASSPQSVNTGELFF. Written as DNA, the CDR3 is TGTGCCAGCAGCCCTCAGAGCGTGAACACCGGGGAGCTGTTTTTT.

This clonotype showed up just a few times. This chain uses TRBV20-1 with TRBJ2-7; D is unclear. The CDR3 is 12 residues long. Germline V gene lookup returns CDR1 DFQATT and CDR2 SNEGSKA (reference sequence). Trimming shortened V by 3 bases and J by 0 bases, and 6 bases separated the two germline ends. The CDR3 sequence: CSASYSSYEQYF. The CDR3, as DNA: TGCAGTGCTAGTTACAGCTCCTACGAGCAGTACTTC.

The chain is built from TRBV5-1 and TRBJ1-2, with unresolved D. CDR1 is SGHRS and CDR2 is YFSETQ in the germline V gene. CDR3 length: 13 amino acids. Deletions cut 4 bases from V and 7 bases from J, with 14 bases between. CDR3 coding DNA: TGCGCCAGCAGCAGCCCCGGGCTTGGTGGCTACACCTTC. It translates to CASSSPGLGGYTF.

This clonotype was counted only a few times. The chain carries TRBV12-3 or TRBV12-4 and TRBJ1-2; unclear D gene. V shed 5 bases and J shed 8 bases, with 12 bases lying between them. The CDR3 runs 12 residues. The CDR3: CASSRRAGGYTF. The CDR3 nucleotides read TGTGCCAGCAGTCGTAGGGCAGGCGGCTACACCTTC.

The genes are TRBV2 and TRBJ2-1; a possible D gene is TRBD2 (5 bases). V dropped 0 bases and J dropped 9 bases, with 9 bases sitting between them. Germline V gene sequence: CDR1 SNHLY, CDR2 FYNNEI. This CDR3 comprises 13 residues. CDR3: CASSEASRGEQFF. As DNA, the CDR3 is TGTGCCAGCAGTGAAGCAAGTCGGGGTGAGCAGTTCTTC.

On this clonotype: The junction departs from the called germline gene at one end, perhaps through a read error. The chain has TRBV14 and TRBJ1-1; D is unclear. Germline values: CDR1 SGHDN, CDR2 FVKESK. The CDR3 totals 15 residues. The CDR3 sequence is CASSQDVAANTEAFF. In nucleotides, the CDR3 is TGTGCCAGCAGTCAAGATGTCGCAGCGAACACTGAAGCTTTCTTT.

This clonotype was detected a few times. The V call is TRBV9, the J call TRBJ1-5, with D unclear. The germline V gene has CDR1 SGDLS and CDR2 YYNGEE. The CDR3 spans 14 residues. V was cut by 0 bases and J by 9 bases, with 13 bases left in between. CDR3 in amino acids: CASSVGARSWPQHF. The CDR3 DNA reads as TGTGCCAGCAGCGTAGGTGCCCGATCCTGGCCCCAGCATTTT.

Ten or more counts support this clonotype. The V and J genes are TRBV5-1 and TRBJ1-2; D ambiguous. The V end was cut by 3 bases, the J end by 0 bases, with 9 bases between. The CDR3 runs to 14 residues. Germline V gives CDR1 SGHRS, CDR2 YFSETQ. CDR3 sequence reads: CASSWNIANYGYTF. DNA for the CDR3: TGCGCCAGCAGCTGGAATATAGCTAACTATGGCTACACCTTC.

The chain recombines TRBV12-3 or TRBV12-4 with TRBJ1-6; TRBD1 aligns across 7 bases. The junction had 3 bases not matched to a gene; V was cut back by 5 bases and J by 5 bases. This CDR3 region has 14 residues. The CDR3 bases are TGTGCCAGCAGTCGACAGGGACATAATTCACCCCTCCACTTT. This sequence encodes CASSRQGHNSPLHF.

This clonotype was seen only a few times. The rearrangement uses TRBV11-2 and TRBJ1-2; 10 nucleotides agree with TRBD1. This CDR3 spans 13 amino acids. CDR1 SGHAT and CDR2 FQNNGV come from the germline V gene. J gave up 6 bases and V 7 bases, and 5 bases lay outside the gene matches. This CDR3 is CASKTGQGHGYTF. DNA for the CDR3: TGTGCCAGCAAGACGGGACAGGGGCATGGCTACACCTTC.

This clonotype was seen a handful of times. V gene TRBV11-3 combines with J gene TRBJ2-7, with D possibly being TRBD2 (5 bases). Germline lookup yields CDR1 SGHNT and CDR2 YENEEA. V was trimmed by 8 bases and J by 7 bases, leaving 12 bases between them. The CDR3 extends over 11 amino acids. The CDR3 nucleotides are TGTGCCAGCCGCGGAGGTCAGGAGCAGTACTTC. Encoded protein: CASRGGQEQYF.

This clonotype was seen a few times. J is TRBJ1-1 and V is TRBV12-3 or TRBV12-4, with D possibly matching TRBD1 (6 bases). The CDR3 spans 13 residues. Trimming left V 3 bases short and J 5 bases short, with 10 bases between. DNA of the CDR3: TGTGCCAGCAGTTTGAGTAGGGGGACTGAAGCTTTCTTT. Its translation is CASSLSRGTEAFF.

V usage is TRBV27 and J usage is TRBJ2-1; 8 bases line up with TRBD2. The CDR3 runs to 14 residues. Trimming took 7 bases from V and 9 from J; bases not matched to a gene: 11. The germline CDR1 and CDR2 sequences are MNHEY and SMNVEV (reference sequence). The DNA for the CDR3 is TGTGCCAGCAAGGAGTTCGGGAGGGTGAGTGAGCAGTTCTTC. This encodes CASKEFGRVSEQFF.

This clonotype has just a few counts. The rearrangement uses TRBV20-1 and TRBJ2-3; perhaps TRBD1 as D (5 bases). This CDR3 contains 12 residues. V lost 3 bases, J lost 11 bases, and 15 bases lay in between. Looked up from germline, CDR1 is DFQATT and CDR2 is SNEGSKA (reference sequence). CDR3 in amino acids: CSARGNQGLQYF. For the CDR3, the DNA is TGCAGTGCTAGGGGGAATCAGGGTTTGCAGTATTTT.

This clonotype was picked up many times. V and J are TRBV12-3 or TRBV12-4 and TRBJ1-5, with TRBD1 matching over 7 bases. The trim removed 4 bases at V and 0 bases at J, leaving 12 bases unmatched. This CDR3 has 18 residues. The CDR3 DNA reads as TGTGCCAGCAGTTCATTTTATCCCGGACAGGATAGCAATCAGCCCCAGCATTTT. It encodes CASSSFYPGQDSNQPQHF.

V and J are TRBV29-1 and TRBJ1-1; D uncertain. CDR1 SQVTM and CDR2 ANQGSEA come from the germline V gene. The CDR3 length is 12 residues. V was pared by 4 bases and J by 4 bases, with 10 bases between. CDR3 protein: CSVATGVTEAFF. The DNA for the CDR3 is TGCAGCGTTGCGACCGGGGTCACTGAAGCTTTCTTT.